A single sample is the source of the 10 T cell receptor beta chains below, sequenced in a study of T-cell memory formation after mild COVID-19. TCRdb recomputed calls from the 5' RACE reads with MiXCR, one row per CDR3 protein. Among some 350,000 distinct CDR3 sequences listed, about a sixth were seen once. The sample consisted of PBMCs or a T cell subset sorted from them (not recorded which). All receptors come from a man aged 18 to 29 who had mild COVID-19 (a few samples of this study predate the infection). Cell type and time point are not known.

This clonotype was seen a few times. CDR3 loop: CASRHPGLAGGTTYNEQFF. CDR3 nucleotides: TGTGCCAGCAGGCACCCGGGACTAGCGGGGGGAACTACCTACAATGAGCAGTTCTTC. This rearrangement joins TRBV12-3 or TRBV12-4 to TRBJ2-1, with 15 bases identical to TRBD2. This CDR3 has 19 amino acids. Germline trimming cut 6 bases from V and 2 bases from J; bases unmatched to any gene: 11.

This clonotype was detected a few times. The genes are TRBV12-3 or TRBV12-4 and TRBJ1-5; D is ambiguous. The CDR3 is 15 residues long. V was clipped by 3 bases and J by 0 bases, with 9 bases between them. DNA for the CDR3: TGTGCCAGCAGTTTTATGGCAGGTAGCAATCAGCCCCAGCATTTT. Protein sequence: CASSFMAGSNQPQHF.

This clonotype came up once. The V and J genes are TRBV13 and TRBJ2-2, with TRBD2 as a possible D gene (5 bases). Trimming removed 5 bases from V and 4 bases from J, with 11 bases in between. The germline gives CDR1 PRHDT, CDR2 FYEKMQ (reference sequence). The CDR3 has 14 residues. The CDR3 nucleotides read TGTGCCAGCAGCACCAGGAGGCGCACCGGGGAGCTGTTTTTT. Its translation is CASSTRRRTGELFF.

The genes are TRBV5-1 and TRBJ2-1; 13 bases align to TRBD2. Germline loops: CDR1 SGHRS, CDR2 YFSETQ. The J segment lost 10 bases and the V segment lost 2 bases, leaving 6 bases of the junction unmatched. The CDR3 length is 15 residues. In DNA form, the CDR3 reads TGCGCCAGCAGCTTAACTAGCGGGGGGGCCGGGGAGCAGTTCTTC. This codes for CASSLTSGGAGEQFF. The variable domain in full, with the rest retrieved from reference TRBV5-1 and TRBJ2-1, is KAGVTQTPRYLIKTRGQQVTLSCSPISGHRSVSWYQQTPGQGLQFLFEYFSETQRNKGNFPGRFSGRQFSNSRSEMNVSTLELGDSALYLCASSLTSGGAGEQFFGPGTRLTVL.

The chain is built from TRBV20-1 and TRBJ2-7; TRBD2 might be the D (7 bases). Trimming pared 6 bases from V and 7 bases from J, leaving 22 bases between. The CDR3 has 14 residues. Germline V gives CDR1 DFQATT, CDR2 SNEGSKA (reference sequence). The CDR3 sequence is CSAPSWGGAEEQYF. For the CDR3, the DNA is TGCAGTGCCCCCTCCTGGGGGGGGGCCGAAGAGCAGTACTTC.

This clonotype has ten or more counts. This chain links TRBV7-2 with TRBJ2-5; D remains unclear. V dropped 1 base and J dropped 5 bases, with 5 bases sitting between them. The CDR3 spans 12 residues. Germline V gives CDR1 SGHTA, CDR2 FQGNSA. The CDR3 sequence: CASSLVGETQYF. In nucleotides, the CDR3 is TGTGCCAGCAGCTTAGTAGGGGAGACCCAGTACTTC.

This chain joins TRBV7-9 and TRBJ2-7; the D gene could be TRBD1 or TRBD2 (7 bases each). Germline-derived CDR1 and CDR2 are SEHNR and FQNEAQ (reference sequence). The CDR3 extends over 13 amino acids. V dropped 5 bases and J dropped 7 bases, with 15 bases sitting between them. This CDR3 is CASSPRGGPEQYF. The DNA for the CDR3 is TGTGCCAGCAGCCCCAGGGGGGGACCAGAGCAGTACTTC.

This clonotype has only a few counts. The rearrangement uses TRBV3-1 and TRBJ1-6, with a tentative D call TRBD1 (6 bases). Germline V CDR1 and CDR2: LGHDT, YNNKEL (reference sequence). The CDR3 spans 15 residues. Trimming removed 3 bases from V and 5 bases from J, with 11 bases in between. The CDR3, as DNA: TGTGCCAGCAGCCACCGGGACACCGATAATTCACCCCTCCACTTT. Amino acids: CASSHRDTDNSPLHF.

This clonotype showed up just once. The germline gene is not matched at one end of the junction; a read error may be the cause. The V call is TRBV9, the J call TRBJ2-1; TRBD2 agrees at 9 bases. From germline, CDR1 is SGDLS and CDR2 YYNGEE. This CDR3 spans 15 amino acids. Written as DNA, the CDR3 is TGTGCCAGCAGCGTCGAGCGGGGGGCTCGACGGGAGCAGCTCTTC. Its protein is CASSVERGARREQLF. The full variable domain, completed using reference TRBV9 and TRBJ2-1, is DSGVTQTPKHLITATGQRVTLRCSPRSGDLSVYWYQQSLDQGLQFLIQYYNGEERAKGNILERFSAQQFPDLHSELNLSSLELGDSALYFCASSVERGARREQLFGPGTRLTVL.

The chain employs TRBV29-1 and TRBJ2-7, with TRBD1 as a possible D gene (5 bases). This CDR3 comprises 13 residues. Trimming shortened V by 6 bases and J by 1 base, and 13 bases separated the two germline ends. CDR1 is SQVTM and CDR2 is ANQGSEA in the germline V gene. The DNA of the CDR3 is TGCAGCGTAGTGTGGGGCAGGTCCTACGAGCAGTACTTC. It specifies CSVVWGRSYEQYF.